Listed below are T cell receptor beta chains from one sample, sequenced in a study of T cells in localized non-small cell lung cancer. TCRdb's table, derived via immunoSEQ multiplex PCR, lists solely in-frame clones and lacks some. The sample contains about 22,000 clones, roughly nine tenths of which appear only once. The starting material was PBMCs, obtained before any cancer treatment. The origin of the receptors is a man aged 35-69 years with stage II squamous cell lung carcinoma. Both conserved end residues are part of each CDR3. D genes are given only for firm matches. Clone sizes are given selectively: once, few, many, or a class where the clone is expanded.

j_call v_call clone_size d_call cdr3_aa cdr3_nt
TRBJ1-2 TRBV27 - - CASSLSNGGDGYTF TGTGCCAGCAGTTTATCGAACGGGGGGGATGGCTACACCTTC
TRBJ2-2 TRBV7-9 - - CASSPKDGTGELFF TGTGCCAGCAGCCCCAAGGACGGGACCGGGGAGCTGTTTTTT
TRBJ2-7 TRBV14 - - CASSQDPRLREQYF TGTGCCAGCAGCCAAGACCCAAGGTTAAGGGAGCAGTACTTC
TRBJ1-2 TRBV6-1 - - CASSEWGSNYGYTF TGTGCCAGCAGTGAATGGGGGAGCAACTATGGCTACACCTTC
TRBJ2-7 TRBV7-2 medium-sized - CASSKAGWSEHEQYF TGTGCCAGCAGTAAGGCGGGGTGGTCTGAGCACGAGCAGTACTTC
TRBJ1-5 TRBV15 - - CATSRVRAGGNQPQHF TGTGCCACCAGCAGGGTCAGGGCGGGAGGCAATCAGCCCCAGCATTTT
TRBJ2-7 TRBV19 - - CASSRVGRSDEQYF TGTGCCAGTAGTAGGGTCGGGAGAAGCGACGAGCAGTACTTC
TRBJ1-2 TRBV6-1 - - CASGLYGYTF TGTGCCAGCGGGCTCTATGGCTACACCTTC
TRBJ2-7 TRBV7-9 once - CASSLEAGRFIYEQYF TGTGCCAGCAGCTTAGAGGCGGGAAGGTTTATCTACGAGCAGTACTTC
TRBJ1-5 TRBV30 - - CAWSGFAGVGNQPQHF TGTGCCTGGAGTGGATTTGCGGGAGTCGGCAATCAGCCCCAGCATTTT
TRBJ2-7 TRBV7-6 once TRBD2 CASSLGAGGINEQYF TGTGCCAGCAGCTTAGGCGCGGGGGGGATCAACGAGCAGTACTTC
TRBJ2-3 TRBV4-1 once TRBD2 CASSQVGLAVRDTQYF TGCGCCAGCAGCCAAGTGGGACTAGCGGTCCGGGATACGCAGTATTTT
TRBJ2-7 TRBV6-1 few TRBD2 CALQEGLAGTYEQYF TGTGCCCTGCAGGAAGGGCTAGCGGGCACCTACGAGCAGTACTTC
TRBJ2-7 TRBV9 once TRBD2 CASSPGLAASYEQYF TGTGCCAGCAGCCCGGGACTAGCGGCCTCCTACGAGCAGTACTTC
TRBJ2-5 TRBV4-2 - TRBD2 CASSQVLASGQETQYF TGTGCCAGCAGCCAAGTACTGGCTAGCGGACAAGAGACCCAGTACTTC
TRBJ2-1 TRBV18 - TRBD2 CASSPGSGSSYNEQFF TGTGCCAGCTCACCGGGCAGCGGGAGTTCCTACAATGAGCAGTTCTTC
TRBJ1-4 TRBV28 - - CASSGTVNEKLFF TGTGCCAGCAGTGGGACGGTGAATGAAAAACTGTTTTTT
TRBJ1-1 TRBV27 - - CASSLWSAGEAFF TGTGCCAGCAGTTTGTGGTCGGCGGGTGAAGCTTTCTTT
TRBJ1-2 TRBV19 - - CASRAGQNNPSNYGYTF TGTGCCAGTAGGGCCGGACAGAACAACCCTTCTAACTATGGCTACACCTTC
TRBJ1-5 TRBV5-5 - - CASSWTYEGSNQPQHF TGTGCCAGCAGCTGGACTTACGAGGGTAGCAATCAGCCCCAGCATTTT
TRBJ1-1 TRBV29-1 - - CSPLAWGNTEAFF TGCAGCCCGTTAGCTTGGGGGAACACTGAAGCTTTCTTT
TRBJ2-1 TRBV7-3 once - CASSFATPGTGSNNEQFF TGTGCCAGCAGCTTCGCGACCCCGGGCACCGGGAGCAACAATGAGCAGTTCTTC
TRBJ1-3 TRBV15 - - CATSREVTSGNTIYF TGTGCCACCAGCAGAGAAGTCACCTCTGGAAACACCATATATTTT
TRBJ1-2 TRBV6-5 - TRBD1 CASSSHRQGWGYTF TGTGCCAGCAGTTCCCATCGACAGGGTTGGGGCTACACCTTC
TRBJ1-2 TRBV10-3 - - CAISAYYREFSTDHYGYTF TGTGCCATCAGTGCCTATTACAGGGAATTCTCGACGGATCACTATGGCTACACCTTC
TRBJ2-5 TRBV7-6 - - CASSFRDQETQYF TGTGCCAGCAGCTTTAGAGATCAAGAGACCCAGTACTTC
TRBJ2-7 TRBV14 - TRBD2 CASSHDRTSDPYEQYF TGTGCCAGCAGCCACGACCGGACTAGCGATCCCTACGAGCAGTACTTC
TRBJ2-7 TRBV28 - - CASRGLGGSEQYF TGTGCCAGCAGGGGTCTTGGGGGTTCGGAGCAGTACTTC
TRBJ2-1 TRBV7-9 - - CASSSEKNNEQFF TGTGCCAGCAGCTCGGAGAAAAACAATGAGCAGTTCTTC
TRBJ2-1 TRBV5-8 - - CASSLVTGRNEQFF TGTGCCAGCAGCTTGGTAACAGGTAGAAATGAGCAGTTCTTC
TRBJ1-2 TRBV28 - - CASSLRGFYGYTF TGTGCCAGCAGTTTACGGGGGTTTTATGGCTACACCTTC
TRBJ1-3 TRBV5-4 - - CASSLGGTGGSGNTIYF TGTGCCAGCAGCTTGGGAGGTACGGGAGGCTCTGGAAACACCATATATTTT
TRBJ1-2 TRBV5-1 - - CASSSKSAPGALNYGYTF TGCGCCAGCAGCTCGAAATCTGCACCGGGGGCGCTTAACTATGGCTACACCTTC
TRBJ1-2 TRBV5-6 - - CASSLAAVKRNGYTF TGTGCCAGCAGCTTGGCCGCGGTCAAAAGGAATGGCTACACCTTC
TRBJ2-5 TRBV7-9 - - CASSLARLLQETQYF TGTGCCAGCAGCTTAGCTAGGCTCCTTCAAGAGACCCAGTACTTC
TRBJ2-3 TRBV10-1 - TRBD1 CASRMGQDTDTQYF TGCGCCAGCAGGATGGGACAGGACACAGATACGCAGTATTTT
TRBJ1-5 TRBV21-1 - - CASRSGHQPQHF TGTGCCAGCAGGAGTGGTCATCAGCCCCAGCATTTT
TRBJ2-5 TRBV6-5 - - CASSSQTREETQYF TGTGCCAGCAGTTCCCAGACTAGGGAAGAGACCCAGTACTTC
TRBJ2-7 TRBV10-2 - TRBD2 CASTPAGGPEQYF TGCGCCAGCACCCCAGCGGGAGGACCTGAGCAGTACTTC
TRBJ2-1 TRBV11-2 - - CASRAGRDSYNEQFF TGTGCCAGCAGGGCGGGGCGAGACTCCTACAATGAGCAGTTCTTC
TRBJ2-7 TRBV10-3 - - CATRGSAYEQYF TGTGCCACTCGCGGATCCGCCTACGAGCAGTACTTC
TRBJ1-5 TRBV2 - - CASRRDSNQPQHF TGTGCCAGCAGAAGGGATAGCAATCAGCCCCAGCATTTT
TRBJ2-7 TRBV19 - TRBD1 CASTQDREGSYEQYF TGTGCCAGTACCCAGGACAGGGAAGGGTCTTACGAGCAGTACTTC
TRBJ2-5 TRBV5-4 - TRBD2 CASSGGLVGETQYF TGTGCCAGCAGCGGGGGACTAGTTGGCGAGACCCAGTACTTC
TRBJ2-5 TRBV6-1 - TRBD2 CASSEQERGLQETQYF TGTGCCAGCAGTGAACAGGAGCGGGGCCTCCAAGAGACCCAGTACTTC
TRBJ2-1 TRBV7-6 once - CASSPLRGATYNEQFF TGTGCCAGCAGCCCGCTTCGGGGGGCTACCTACAATGAGCAGTTCTTC
TRBJ2-5 TRBV5-1 - TRBD2 CASSPGLAGQETQYF TGCGCCAGCAGCCCGGGACTAGCGGGCCAAGAGACCCAGTACTTC
TRBJ1-6 TRBV19 once TRBD1 CASSPRQGRSPLHF TGTGCCAGTAGTCCCCGACAGGGTCGTTCACCCCTCCACTTT
TRBJ2-6 TRBV5-1 - - CASSLPSSGANVLTF TGCGCCAGCAGCCTGCCCAGCTCTGGGGCCAACGTCCTGACTTTC
TRBJ1-1 TRBV2 - - CASHLVGGGDTEAFF TGTGCCAGCCATCTCGTCGGCGGGGGAGACACTGAAGCTTTCTTT
TRBJ1-1 TRBV11-2 - TRBD1 CASGQGVTEAFF TGTGCCAGCGGACAGGGGGTAACTGAAGCTTTCTTT